This T cell receptor beta chain comes out of a study of blood T cell repertoires in COVID-19. Whole-study context: Whether acute or convalescent, the COVID-19 samples came from the United States, Italy and Spain. The cDNA or gDNA used as material had been derived from T cells, B-cell-depleted T cells, or PBMCs.

Unmatched junction bases numbered 12, after V lost 0 bases and J lost 8 bases. CDR1 is LGHNA and CDR2 is YSLEER in the germline V gene. The CDR3 is 16 amino acids. Per the original data handling: It was from reference gene primer amplification that nucleated cell counts were estimated. The data were produced by immunoSEQ multiplex PCR, yet TCRdb's version contains in-frame clones alone and is incomplete. That table supplies the V and J calls and clone size; D and trimming were determined from the DNA. The table has 200,000 to 250,000 clones, 88% seen once. Sequenced input: PBMCs or T cells enriched from blood (not recorded which). This sequence joins TRBV4-3 and TRBJ1-2; 7 bases are shared with TRBD1. This clonotype originated in a woman aged 30 to 39 who had recovered from COVID-19. The CDR3 region is CASSQDGVGDSGGYTF. The CDR3 nucleotides are TGCGCCAGCAGCCAAGATGGGGTTGGGGACAGTGGGGGCTACACCTTC.